This TCR beta chain was captured by sequencing in a study of T-cell memory formation after mild COVID-19. MiXCR was run by TCRdb on the 5' RACE reads, yielding one entry per CDR3 protein. This sample has tens of thousands of distinct CDR3 sequences, with 12% found just once. The V gene lost 4 bases and the J gene lost 0 bases, with 5 bases spanning the gap. Germline V gene sequence: CDR1 MGHRA, CDR2 YSYEKL. The CDR3 has 13 amino acids. The sample holds many counts of this clonotype. Sequencing was performed on PBMCs or a T cell subset sorted from them (not recorded which). The clonotype comes from a man in his late teens or twenties who had mild COVID-19 (a few samples of this study predate the infection). Cell type and time point are not known. The gene calls are TRBV4-1 and TRBJ2-3; D ambiguous. The CDR3 sequence is CASSLQSTDTQYF. The CDR3 DNA sequence: TGCGCCAGCAGCCTCCAGAGCACAGATACGCAGTATTTT.